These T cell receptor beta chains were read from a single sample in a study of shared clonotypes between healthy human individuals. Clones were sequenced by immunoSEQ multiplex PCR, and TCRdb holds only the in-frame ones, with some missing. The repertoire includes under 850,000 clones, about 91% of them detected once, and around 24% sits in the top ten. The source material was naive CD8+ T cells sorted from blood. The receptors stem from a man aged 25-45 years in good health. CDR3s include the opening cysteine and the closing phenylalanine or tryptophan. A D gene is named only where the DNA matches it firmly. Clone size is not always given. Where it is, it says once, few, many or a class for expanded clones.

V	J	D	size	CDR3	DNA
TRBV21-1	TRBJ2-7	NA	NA	CASTEDGFVTYEQYF	TGTGCCAGCACCGAGGACGGCTTCGTGACCTACGAGCAGTACTTC
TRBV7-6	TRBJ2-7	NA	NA	CASSTVFALSESYEQYF	TGTGCCAGCAGCACCGTCTTCGCTTTGTCTGAATCCTACGAGCAGTACTTC
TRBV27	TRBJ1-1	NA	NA	CASGVLGAEAFF	TGTGCCAGCGGGGTGTTAGGGGCTGAAGCTTTCTTT
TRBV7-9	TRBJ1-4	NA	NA	CASSGTNEKLFF	TGTGCCAGCAGCGGAACTAATGAAAAACTGTTTTTT
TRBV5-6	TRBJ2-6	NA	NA	CASERGAGANVLTF	TGTGCCAGCGAGAGGGGCGCTGGGGCCAACGTCCTGACTTTC
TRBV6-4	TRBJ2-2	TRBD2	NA	CASSDSTLAENTGELFF	TGTGCCAGCAGTGACTCGACACTAGCGGAAAACACCGGGGAGCTGTTTTTT
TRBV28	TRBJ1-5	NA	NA	CAAQGGQPQHF	TGTGCCGCACAGGGTGGCCAGCCCCAGCATTTT
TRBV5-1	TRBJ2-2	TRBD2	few	CASSLEIAGLGGELFF	TGCGCCAGCAGCTTGGAGATAGCGGGGCTCGGCGGGGAGCTGTTTTTT
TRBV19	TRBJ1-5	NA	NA	CASSTQAGGPQHF	TGTGCCAGTAGTACCCAGGCCGGGGGGCCCCAGCATTTT
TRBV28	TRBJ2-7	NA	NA	CASSWGGSNSYEQYF	TGTGCCAGCAGTTGGGGGGGCTCTAACTCCTACGAGCAGTACTTC
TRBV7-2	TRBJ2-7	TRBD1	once	CASSPWTGGSYEQYF	TGTGCCAGCAGCCCATGGACAGGGGGGTCGTACGAGCAGTACTTC
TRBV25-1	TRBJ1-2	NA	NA	CASSPTEGGGHYGYTF	TGTGCCAGCAGCCCAACCGAGGGGGGCGGCCACTATGGCTACACCTTC
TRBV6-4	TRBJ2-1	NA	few	CASSDSGLNEQFF	TGTGCCAGCAGTGACTCGGGGCTCAATGAGCAGTTCTTC
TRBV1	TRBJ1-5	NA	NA	CTSSQPRGGNQPQHF	TGCACCAGCAGCCAGCCCAGGGGTGGCAATCAGCCCCAGCATTTT
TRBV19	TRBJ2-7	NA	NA	CASSIVSGREQYF	TGTGCCAGTAGTATAGTTTCAGGGCGGGAGCAGTACTTC
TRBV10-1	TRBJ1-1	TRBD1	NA	CASSESRTGPEAFF	TGCGCCAGCAGTGAGTCAAGGACAGGGCCTGAAGCTTTCTTT
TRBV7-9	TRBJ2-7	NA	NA	CASSPTVGAWQYF	TGTGCCAGCAGCCCGACTGTAGGGGCTTGGCAGTACTTC
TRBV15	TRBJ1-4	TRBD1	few	CATSRDRGGEKLFF	TGTGCCACCAGCAGGGACAGGGGAGGCGAAAAACTGTTTTTT
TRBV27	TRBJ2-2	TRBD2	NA	CASSLIGTSLDGELFF	TGTGCCAGCAGTTTAATAGGGACTAGCCTTGACGGGGAGCTGTTTTTT
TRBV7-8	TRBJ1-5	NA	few	CASSLAPRNQPQHF	TGTGCCAGCAGCTTAGCGCCGAGGAATCAGCCCCAGCATTTT
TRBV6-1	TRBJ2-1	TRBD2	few	CASGRLAGLFNEQFF	TGTGCCAGCGGCAGACTAGCGGGTTTGTTCAATGAGCAGTTCTTC
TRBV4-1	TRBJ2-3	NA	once	CASSQVAFGTDTQYF	TGCGCCAGCAGCCAAGTGGCATTCGGCACAGATACGCAGTATTTT
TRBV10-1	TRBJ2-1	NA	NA	CASTTIRGAGEQFF	TGCGCCAGCACCACAATCAGGGGGGCGGGTGAGCAGTTCTTC
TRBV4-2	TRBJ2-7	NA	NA	CASSQEPGWEQYF	TGTGCCAGCAGCCAAGAACCGGGGTGGGAGCAGTACTTC
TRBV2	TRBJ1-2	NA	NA	CAKTVTSNYGYTF	TGTGCCAAGACAGTAACCTCTAACTATGGCTACACCTTC
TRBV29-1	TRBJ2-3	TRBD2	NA	CSVEDGGLAGPMSTDTQYF	TGCAGCGTTGAAGATGGAGGCCTAGCGGGACCCATGAGCACAGATACGCAGTATTTT
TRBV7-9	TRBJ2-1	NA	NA	CASSFQGLNEQFF	TGTGCCAGCAGTTTCCAAGGCCTCAATGAGCAGTTCTTC
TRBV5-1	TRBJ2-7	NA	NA	CASSLSPSYEQYF	TGCGCCAGCAGCTTGAGTCCGAGCTACGAGCAGTACTTC
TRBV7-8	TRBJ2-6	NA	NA	CASSWDGSFYSGANVLTF	TGTGCCAGCAGTTGGGACGGATCATTCTACTCTGGGGCCAACGTCCTGACTTTC
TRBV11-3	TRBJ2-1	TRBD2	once	CAKPPGLAGFYNEQFF	TGTGCCAAACCCCCGGGACTAGCGGGATTTTACAATGAGCAGTTCTTC
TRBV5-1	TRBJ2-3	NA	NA	CASTRTMTLDTQYF	TGCGCCAGCACGCGCACTATGACGCTAGATACGCAGTATTTT
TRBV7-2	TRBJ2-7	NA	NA	CASSSAPSSYEQYF	TGTGCCAGCAGCTCGGCCCCAAGCTCCTACGAGCAGTACTTC
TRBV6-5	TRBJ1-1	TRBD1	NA	CASSYSGQLHTEAFF	TGTGCCAGCAGTTACTCGGGACAGTTACACACTGAAGCTTTCTTT
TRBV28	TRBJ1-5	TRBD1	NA	CASSPDTGDAYSNQPQHF	TGTGCCAGCAGCCCTGATACAGGGGACGCATATAGCAATCAGCCCCAGCATTTT
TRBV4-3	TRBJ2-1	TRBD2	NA	CASSPSPAGGGSYNEQFF	TGCGCCAGCAGCCCATCCCCTGCGGGAGGGGGCTCCTACAATGAGCAGTTCTTC
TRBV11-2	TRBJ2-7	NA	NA	CASSLARRGITYEQYF	TGTGCCAGCAGCTTAGCCCGTAGGGGGATTACCTACGAGCAGTACTTC
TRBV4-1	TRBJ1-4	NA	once	CASSQQGWLDEKLFF	TGCGCCAGCAGCCAACAGGGGTGGTTGGATGAAAAACTGTTTTTT
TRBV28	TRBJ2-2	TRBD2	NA	CASRKLAANTGELFF	TGTGCCAGCAGGAAGCTAGCGGCCAACACCGGGGAGCTGTTTTTT
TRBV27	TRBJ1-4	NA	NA	CASSFEQGSEKLFF	TGTGCCAGCAGTTTTGAACAGGGCAGTGAAAAACTGTTTTTT
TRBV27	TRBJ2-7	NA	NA	CASRLDYEQYF	TGTGCCAGCCGACTAGACTACGAGCAGTACTTC
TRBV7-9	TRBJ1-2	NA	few	CASSPIQGGYGYTF	TGTGCCAGCAGCCCAATACAGGGAGGATATGGCTACACCTTC
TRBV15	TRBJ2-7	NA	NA	CATSTSVLSEQYF	TGTGCCACCAGCACTAGCGTCCTTTCCGAGCAGTACTTC
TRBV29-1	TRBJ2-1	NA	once	CSGEGLLSGNEQFF	TGCAGCGGAGAGGGACTCTTGAGTGGCAATGAGCAGTTCTTC
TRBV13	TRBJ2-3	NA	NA	CASSLEVTDTQYF	TGTGCCAGCAGCTTAGAGGTTACAGATACGCAGTATTTT